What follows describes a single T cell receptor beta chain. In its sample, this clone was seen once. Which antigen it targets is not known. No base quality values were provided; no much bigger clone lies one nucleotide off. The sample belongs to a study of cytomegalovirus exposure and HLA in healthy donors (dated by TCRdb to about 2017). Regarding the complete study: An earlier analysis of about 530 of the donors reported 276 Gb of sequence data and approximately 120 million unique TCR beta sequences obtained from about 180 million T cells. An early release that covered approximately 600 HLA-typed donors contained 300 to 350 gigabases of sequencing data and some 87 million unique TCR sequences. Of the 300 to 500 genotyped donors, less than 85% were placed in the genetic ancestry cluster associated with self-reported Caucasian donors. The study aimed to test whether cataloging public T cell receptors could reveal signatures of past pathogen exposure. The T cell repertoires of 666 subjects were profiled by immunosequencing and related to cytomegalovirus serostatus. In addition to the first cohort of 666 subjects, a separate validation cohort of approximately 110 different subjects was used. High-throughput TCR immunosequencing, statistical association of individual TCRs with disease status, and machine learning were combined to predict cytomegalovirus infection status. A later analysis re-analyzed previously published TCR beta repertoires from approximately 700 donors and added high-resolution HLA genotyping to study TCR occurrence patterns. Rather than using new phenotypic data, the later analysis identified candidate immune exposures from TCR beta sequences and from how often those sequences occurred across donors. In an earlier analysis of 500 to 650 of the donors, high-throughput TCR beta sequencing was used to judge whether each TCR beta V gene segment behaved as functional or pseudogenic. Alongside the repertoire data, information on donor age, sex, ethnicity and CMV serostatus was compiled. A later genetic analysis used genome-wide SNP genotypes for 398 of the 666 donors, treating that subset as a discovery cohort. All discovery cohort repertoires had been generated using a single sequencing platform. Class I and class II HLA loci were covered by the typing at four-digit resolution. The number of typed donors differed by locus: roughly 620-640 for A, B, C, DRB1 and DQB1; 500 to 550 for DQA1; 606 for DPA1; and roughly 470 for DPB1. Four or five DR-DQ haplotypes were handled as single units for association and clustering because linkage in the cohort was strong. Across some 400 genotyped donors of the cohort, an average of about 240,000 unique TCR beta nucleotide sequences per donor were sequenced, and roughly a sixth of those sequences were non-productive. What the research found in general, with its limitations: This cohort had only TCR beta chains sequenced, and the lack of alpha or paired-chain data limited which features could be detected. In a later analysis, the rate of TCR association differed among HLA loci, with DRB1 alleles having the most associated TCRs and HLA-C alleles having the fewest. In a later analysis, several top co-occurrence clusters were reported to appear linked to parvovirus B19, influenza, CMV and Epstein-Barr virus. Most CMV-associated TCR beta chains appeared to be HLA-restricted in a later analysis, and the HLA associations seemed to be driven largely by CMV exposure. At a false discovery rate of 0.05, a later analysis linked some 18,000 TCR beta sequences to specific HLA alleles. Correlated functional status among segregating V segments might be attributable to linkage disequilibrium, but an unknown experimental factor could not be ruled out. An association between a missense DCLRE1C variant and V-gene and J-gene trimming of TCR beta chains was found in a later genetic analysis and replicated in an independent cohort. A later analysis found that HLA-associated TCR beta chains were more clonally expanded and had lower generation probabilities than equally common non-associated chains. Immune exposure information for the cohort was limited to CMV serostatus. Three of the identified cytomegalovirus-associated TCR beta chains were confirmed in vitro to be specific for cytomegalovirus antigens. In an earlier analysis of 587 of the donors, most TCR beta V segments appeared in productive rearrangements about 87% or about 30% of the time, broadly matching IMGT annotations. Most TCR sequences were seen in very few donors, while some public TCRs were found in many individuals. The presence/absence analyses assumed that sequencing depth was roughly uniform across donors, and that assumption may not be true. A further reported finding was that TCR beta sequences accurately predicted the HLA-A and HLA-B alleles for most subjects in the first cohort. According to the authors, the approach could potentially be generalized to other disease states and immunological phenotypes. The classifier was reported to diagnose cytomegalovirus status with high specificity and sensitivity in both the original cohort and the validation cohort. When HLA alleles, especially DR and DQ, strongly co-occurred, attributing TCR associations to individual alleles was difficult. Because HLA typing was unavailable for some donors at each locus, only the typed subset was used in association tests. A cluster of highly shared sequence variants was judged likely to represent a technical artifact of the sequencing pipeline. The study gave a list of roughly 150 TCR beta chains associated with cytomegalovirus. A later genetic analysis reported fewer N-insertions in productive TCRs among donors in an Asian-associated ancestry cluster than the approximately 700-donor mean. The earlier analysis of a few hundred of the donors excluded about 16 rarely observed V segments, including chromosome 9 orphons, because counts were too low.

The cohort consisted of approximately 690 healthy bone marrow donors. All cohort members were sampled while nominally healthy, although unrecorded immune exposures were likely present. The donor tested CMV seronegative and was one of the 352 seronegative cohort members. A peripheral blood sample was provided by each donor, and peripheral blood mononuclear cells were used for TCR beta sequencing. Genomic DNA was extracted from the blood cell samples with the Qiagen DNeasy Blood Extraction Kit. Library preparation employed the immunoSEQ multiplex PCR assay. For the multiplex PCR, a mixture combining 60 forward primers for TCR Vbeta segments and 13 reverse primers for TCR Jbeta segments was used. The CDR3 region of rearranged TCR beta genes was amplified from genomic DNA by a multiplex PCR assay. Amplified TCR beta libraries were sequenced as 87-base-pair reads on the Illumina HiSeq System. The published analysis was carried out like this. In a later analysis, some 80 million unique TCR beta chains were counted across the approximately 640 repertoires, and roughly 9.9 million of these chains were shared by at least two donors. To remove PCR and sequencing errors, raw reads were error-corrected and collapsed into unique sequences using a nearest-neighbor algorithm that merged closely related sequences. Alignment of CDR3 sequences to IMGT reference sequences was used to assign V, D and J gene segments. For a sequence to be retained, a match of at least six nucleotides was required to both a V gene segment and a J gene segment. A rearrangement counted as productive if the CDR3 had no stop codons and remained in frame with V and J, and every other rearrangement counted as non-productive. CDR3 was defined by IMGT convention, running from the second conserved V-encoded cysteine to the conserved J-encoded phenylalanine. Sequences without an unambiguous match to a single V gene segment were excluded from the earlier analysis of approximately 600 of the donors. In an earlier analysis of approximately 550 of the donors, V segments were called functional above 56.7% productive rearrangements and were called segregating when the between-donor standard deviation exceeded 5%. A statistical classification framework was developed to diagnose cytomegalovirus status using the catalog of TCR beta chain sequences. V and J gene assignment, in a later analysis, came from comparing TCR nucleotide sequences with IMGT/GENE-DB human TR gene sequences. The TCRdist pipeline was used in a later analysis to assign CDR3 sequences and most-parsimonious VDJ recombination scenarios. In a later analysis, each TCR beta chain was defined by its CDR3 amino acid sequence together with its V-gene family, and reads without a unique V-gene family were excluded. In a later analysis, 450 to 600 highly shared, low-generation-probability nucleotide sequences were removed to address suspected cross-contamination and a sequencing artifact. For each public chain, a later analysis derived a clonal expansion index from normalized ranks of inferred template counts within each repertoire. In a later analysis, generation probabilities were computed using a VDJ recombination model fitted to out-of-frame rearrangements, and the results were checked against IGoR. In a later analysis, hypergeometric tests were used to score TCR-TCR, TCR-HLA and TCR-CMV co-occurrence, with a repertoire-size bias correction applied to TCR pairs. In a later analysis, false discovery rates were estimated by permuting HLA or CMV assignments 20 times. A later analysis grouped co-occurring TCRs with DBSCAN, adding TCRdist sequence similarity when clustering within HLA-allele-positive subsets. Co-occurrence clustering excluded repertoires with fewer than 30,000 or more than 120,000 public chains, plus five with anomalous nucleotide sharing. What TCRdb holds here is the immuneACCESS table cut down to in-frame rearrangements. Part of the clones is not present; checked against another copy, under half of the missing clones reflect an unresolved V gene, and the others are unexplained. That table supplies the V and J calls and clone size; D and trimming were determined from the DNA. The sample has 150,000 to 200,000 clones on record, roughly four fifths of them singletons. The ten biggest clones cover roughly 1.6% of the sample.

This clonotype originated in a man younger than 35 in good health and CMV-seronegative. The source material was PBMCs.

The nucleotides read TGTGCCTGGACCCGCCCCCCGACAGGGAGAGGCTATGGCTACACCTTC. It codes for CAWTRPPTGRGYGYTF. In this chain, TRBV30 is recombined with TRBJ1-2, with 7 central nucleotides matching TRBD1. Including the terminal cysteine and phenylalanine, the CDR3 comprises 16 residues. The sequence is cut down to CDR3 DNA, 48 bases in frame from base 1. The germline V gene (reference sequence) specifies GTSNPN as CDR1 and SVGIG as CDR2. Trimmed from V: 4 bases; trimmed from J: 4 bases; junction bases lacking a gene match: 15.